These 25 T cell receptor beta chains came from one sample sequenced in a study of graft-versus-host responses after intestinal transplantation. Their cognate antigens are unknown. Profiled with immunoSEQ multiplex PCR; TCRdb holds only in-frame clones, not every one. The table shows 80,000 to 100,000 clones, with around 90% occurring only once. This material consisted of unstimulated CD4+ T cells sorted from spleen or lymph node cells, taken before intestinal transplant. The receptor source for this set is a human donor who received an intestinal transplant.

V gene TRBV6-6 combines with J gene TRBJ2-4; D unresolved. The V end lost 6 bases, the J end lost 3 bases, and 18 bases lay between the germline ends. Germline V gene lookup returns CDR1 MNHNY and CDR2 SVGAGI (reference sequence). The CDR3 runs to 16 residues. CDR3 amino acids: CASSLPESFGKNIQYF. For the CDR3, the DNA is TGTGCCAGCAGCCTCCCTGAGTCTTTCGGCAAAAACATTCAGTACTTC.

The V gene is TRBV11-2, the J gene TRBJ1-2; D gene ambiguous. The V gene's germline CDR1 is SGHAT and CDR2 FQNNGV. Trimming pared 0 bases from V and 4 bases from J, leaving 9 bases between. The CDR3 is 14 residues long. The CDR3 sequence: CASSLDPVSYGYTF. CDR3 nucleotides: TGTGCCAGCAGCTTAGATCCGGTGAGCTATGGCTACACCTTC.

This clone was recorded once. The gene calls are TRBV19 and TRBJ2-7, with unresolved D. Deletions cut 9 bases from V and 2 bases from J, with 14 bases between. The CDR3 totals 13 residues. Germline lookup yields CDR1 LNHDA and CDR2 SQIVND (reference sequence). This chain's CDR3 is CASSVAGTYEQYF. In DNA, the CDR3 is TGTGCCAGCTCTGTGGCAGGCACCTACGAGCAGTACTTC.

This sequence joins TRBV19 and TRBJ1-4; D unclear. This CDR3 is built from 15 residues. Germline CDR1 LNHDA, CDR2 SQIVND (reference sequence). Trimming shortened V by 3 bases and J by 8 bases, and 16 bases separated the two germline ends. The CDR3 region has the DNA TGTGCCAGTAGTATGGGCGGCAGGCGGGAGGAAAAACTGTTTTTT. This gives the protein CASSMGGRREEKLFF. The full variable domain, completed using reference TRBV19 and TRBJ1-4, is DGGITQSPKYLFRKEGQNVTLSCEQNLNHDAMYWYRQDPGQGLRLIYYSQIVNDFQKGDIAEGYSVSREKKESFPLTVTSAQKNPTAFYLCASSMGGRREEKLFFGSGTQLSVL.

Notes on this clone: Germline is not matched at one junction end, which may reflect a read error. The sample contains more than one DNA sequence encoding this CDR3. The chain joins TRBV20-1 to TRBJ2-1; D gene ambiguous. Germline loops: CDR1 DFQATT, CDR2 SNEGSKA (reference sequence). The CDR3 length is 10 residues. The CDR3 sequence is CSVQRDEQFF. The CDR3 DNA reads as TGTAGTGTTCAGCGAGATGAGCAGTTCTTC.

The rearrangement uses TRBV2 and TRBJ2-1, with D perhaps matching TRBD1 (6 bases). The CDR3 loop spans 15 amino acids. The germline CDR1 and CDR2 sequences are SNHLY and FYNNEI. Trimming took 3 bases from V and 0 from J, leaving 9 bases between them. CDR3 nucleotides: TGTGCCAGCAGTGAGGACAGACTCTCCTACAATGAGCAGTTCTTC. Protein sequence: CASSEDRLSYNEQFF.

DNA of the CDR3: TGTGCCAGTAGTATAGGCTGGGGGAGGCCCACCGGGGAGCTGTTTTTT. This codes for CASSIGWGRPTGELFF. This chain connects TRBV19 to TRBJ2-2; maybe TRBD2 (6 bases). V gave up 1 base and J gave up 4 bases, with 13 bases separating them. The V gene's germline CDR1 is LNHDA and CDR2 SQIVND (reference sequence). The CDR3 runs to 16 residues.

The chain uses TRBV6-5 and TRBJ1-2; 9 bases are shared with TRBD1. Looked up from germline, CDR1 is MNHEY and CDR2 is SVGAGI. After removal of 2 bases from V and 8 bases from J, the junction contained 3 bases not matched to a gene. The CDR3 extends over 13 amino acids. CDR3 loop: CASSYRGTGGYTF. CDR3 nucleotides: TGTGCCAGCAGTTACCGGGGGACAGGGGGCTACACCTTC.

The rearrangement joins TRBV2 to TRBJ2-2; TRBD1 agrees at 8 bases. J lost 1 base, V lost 4 bases, and 2 bases had no gene match. This CDR3 contains 15 residues. Germline CDR1 is SNHLY and CDR2 is FYNNEI. CDR3 sequence: CASSADRGNTGELFF. The CDR3 DNA reads TGTGCCAGCAGTGCCGACAGGGGGAACACCGGGGAGCTGTTTTTT.

In its sample, this clone was seen a few times. The chain uses TRBV6-1 and TRBJ1-6; 8 bases agree with TRBD1. CDR3 length equals 15 residues. Germline-derived CDR1 and CDR2 are MNHNS and SASEGT. The V gene end was trimmed by 1 base and the J gene end by 7 bases; junction bases not matched to a gene: 3. The CDR3 DNA sequence: TGTGCCAGCAGTGAAGGACAGGGGTTCAATTCACCCCTCCACTTT. Its protein is CASSEGQGFNSPLHF.

The V call is TRBV19, the J call TRBJ1-2; D gene unclear. The CDR3 runs 13 residues. V dropped 11 bases and J dropped 5 bases, with 18 bases sitting between them. Germline V gene lookup returns CDR1 LNHDA and CDR2 SQIVND (reference sequence). The DNA of the CDR3 is TGTGCCTCAAATTCCGGGGTTGGGTATGGCTACACCTTC. This translates into CASNSGVGYGYTF.

CDR3 residues: CASTPPGGTEAFF. CDR3 nucleotide sequence: TGCGCCAGTACCCCCCCGGGGGGGACTGAAGCTTTCTTT. V is TRBV5-1 and J is TRBJ1-1; D might be TRBD1 (5 bases). Germline V CDR1 and CDR2: SGHRS, YFSETQ. Trimming left V 8 bases short and J 5 bases short, with 16 bases between. This CDR3 spans 13 amino acids. The entire variable domain, with the rest obtained from reference TRBV5-1 and TRBJ1-1, is as follows: KAGVTQTPRYLIKTRGQQVTLSCSPISGHRSVSWYQQTPGQGLQFLFEYFSETQRNKGNFPGRFSGRQFSNSRSEMNVSTLELGDSALYLCASTPPGGTEAFFGQGTRLTVV.

The chain joins TRBV28 to TRBJ2-5; 8 bases are a match to TRBD1. This CDR3 spans 14 amino acids. The V gene's germline CDR1 is MDHEN and CDR2 SYDVKM. Trimming at V came to 6 bases and at J to 4 bases, leaving 7 bases not matched to a gene. CDR3 amino acids: CASRKPGQAETQYF. The CDR3 DNA reads as TGTGCCAGCAGGAAACCGGGACAGGCAGAGACCCAGTACTTC.

The chain employs TRBV28 and TRBJ2-7, with 10 bases identical to TRBD2. Per the germline V gene, CDR1 is MDHEN and CDR2 is SYDVKM. Trimming cost V 10 bases and J 5 bases; bases outside gene matches: 5. CDR3 length equals 12 residues. The DNA of the CDR3 is TGTGCCACAGAACTAGCGGGGAACGAGCAGTACTTC. Translating gives CATELAGNEQYF.

The chain has TRBV28 and TRBJ1-5; D remains ambiguous. The CDR3 extends over 12 amino acids. The germline CDR1 and CDR2 sequences are MDHEN and SYDVKM. CDR3 sequence reads: CACSEVSRPQHF. The CDR3 DNA follows: TGTGCTTGCTCGGAGGTTAGCCGGCCCCAGCATTTT. The entire variable domain, with the rest obtained from reference TRBV28 and TRBJ1-5, is as follows: DVKVTQSSRYLVKRTGEKVFLECVQDMDHENMFWYRQDPGLGLRLIYFSYDVKMKEKGDIPEGYSVSREKKERFSLILESASTNQTSMYLCACSEVSRPQHFGDGTRLSIL.

The chain has TRBV4-1 and TRBJ2-3; D may be TRBD2 (7 bases). The CDR3 is 16 residues long. CDR1 and CDR2 from the germline V gene are MGHRA and YSYEKL. The V end lost 0 bases, the J end lost 1 base, and 11 bases lay between the germline ends. The CDR3 here is CASSQDRGAGTDTQYF. The CDR3 DNA reads TGCGCCAGCAGCCAAGATCGGGGGGCGGGCACAGATACGCAGTATTTT.

The chain is built from TRBV19 and TRBJ1-6, with D possibly being TRBD1 (5 bases). With 9 bases removed from V and 4 bases from J, the gap between germline ends came to 16 bases. Germline-derived CDR1 and CDR2 are LNHDA and SQIVND (reference sequence). CDR3 length: 15 amino acids. The CDR3 DNA sequence: TGTGCCAGCAACAGGAGGGCCCGATATAATTCACCCCTCCACTTT. Translated: CASNRRARYNSPLHF.

This clone was counted only a few times. The V call is TRBV6-5, the J call TRBJ2-5, with D unresolved. V was cut by 5 bases and J by 5 bases, with 15 bases left in between. Germline V gene data show CDR1 as MNHEY and CDR2 as SVGAGI. This CDR3 is 14 amino acids long. The CDR3 spells CASSEPEISETQYF. CDR3 nucleotide sequence: TGTGCCAGCAGTGAACCCGAGATTTCGGAGACCCAGTACTTC.

The chain combines TRBV15 with TRBJ2-4; a possible D gene is TRBD1 (7 bases). Trimming cost V 0 bases and J 1 base, with 16 bases left between them. CDR1 and CDR2 from the germline V gene are LNHNV and YYDKDF (reference sequence). This CDR3 comprises 18 residues. The chain's CDR3 is CATSRDPRTGGAKNIQYF. DNA of the CDR3: TGTGCCACCAGCAGAGACCCTAGGACAGGAGGGGCCAAAAACATTCAGTACTTC.

J is TRBJ2-3 and V is TRBV10-3; D is perhaps TRBD2 (6 bases). From germline, CDR1 is ENHRY and CDR2 SYGVKD. The V and J ends lost 6 bases and 2 bases respectively, with 15 bases between them. The CDR3 is made up of 15 amino acids. Here the CDR3 DNA reads TGTGCCATCAGGTCCACGGGGGTCCCCACAGATACGCAGTATTTT. Amino acid sequence: CAIRSTGVPTDTQYF.

The gene calls are TRBV6-1 and TRBJ2-5, with TRBD1 matching over 7 bases. Germline values: CDR1 MNHNS, CDR2 SASEGT. V was clipped by 7 bases and J by 2 bases; unmatched bases: 4. The CDR3 runs 13 residues. The CDR3 is CASIVDRQETQYF. In DNA form, the CDR3 reads TGTGCCAGCATCGTGGACAGGCAAGAGACCCAGTACTTC.

The chain combines TRBV6-1 with TRBJ2-2, with D maybe TRBD2 (6 bases). Germline CDR1 MNHNS, CDR2 SASEGT. The CDR3 has 16 amino acids. V lost 1 base to trimming and J lost 4 bases, with 13 bases between them. CDR3 sequence: CASSEVGGAVTGELFF. CDR3 nucleotide sequence: TGTGCCAGCAGTGAAGTTGGCGGGGCGGTCACCGGGGAGCTGTTTTTT.

The chain joins TRBV5-6 to TRBJ2-7; D may be TRBD1 (7 bases). The V gene's germline CDR1 is SGHDT and CDR2 YYEEEE. This CDR3 is 15 amino acids long. Trimming stripped 1 base from V and 2 bases from J, with 13 bases between. The CDR3 DNA reads as TGTGCCAGCAGCTTGCCGGGGGACAGACCCTACGAGCAGTACTTC. The encoded protein is CASSLPGDRPYEQYF.

The chain recombines TRBV7-9 with TRBJ2-1; 8 bases are a match to TRBD2. V lost 0 bases to trimming and J lost 5 bases; unmatched junction nucleotides: 12. Germline-derived CDR1 and CDR2 are SEHNR and FQNEAQ (reference sequence). The CDR3 length is 18 residues. CDR3 sequence: CASSLAAGVAGLNNEQFF. In nucleotides, the CDR3 is TGTGCCAGCAGCTTAGCGGCGGGGGTAGCGGGACTCAACAATGAGCAGTTCTTC.

This chain links TRBV5-1 with TRBJ1-2; D is possibly TRBD1 (6 bases). CDR3 length equals 14 residues. V lost 0 bases to trimming and J lost 4 bases, with 10 bases between them. The germline gives CDR1 SGHRS, CDR2 YFSETQ. CDR3 sequence reads: CASSLDRVSYGYTF. The CDR3 coding sequence is TGCGCCAGCAGCTTGGACAGGGTTTCCTATGGCTACACCTTC.